This T cell receptor beta chain was captured by sequencing in a study of T cells in Graves' hyperthyroidism and ophthalmopathy. This clonotype was seen repeatedly, ten times or more. The CDR3 consists of 13 residues. CDR1 is MNHNY and CDR2 is SVGAGI in the germline V gene (reference sequence). Trimming shortened V by 2 bases and J by 1 base, and 5 bases separated the two germline ends. Amplified TCR beta CDR3 regions came from RNA transcripts. The primer set for the first-round RT-PCR of the TCR CDR3 was HTBI. Using its own MiXCR run on the multiplex PCR reads, TCRdb lists one record per CDR3 protein. The sample lists about 350,000 distinct CDR3 sequences; about 16% were seen once. In the ophthalmopathy cohort, Clinical Activity Score was at least 3, NOSPECS grade at least 4, and duration under 3 months. On the basis of clinical symptoms, serum thyroxine and TRAb, thyroid ultrasound and orbital computed tomography, diagnoses were made.

The J gene is TRBJ1-1, the V gene TRBV6-6; D call uncertain. The clonotype comes from a woman aged 60-75 years with Graves' ophthalmopathy. Source material: blood. The CDR3 region is CASSYASNTEAFF. CDR3 in DNA: TGTGCCAGCAGTTACGCGTCGAACACTGAAGCTTTCTTT.